This record looks at one T cell receptor (beta chain) sequence and its context. Researchers amplified the TCR beta CDR3 regions from RNA transcripts. When the TCR CDR3 underwent first-round RT-PCR, the HTBI primer set was used. TCRdb used MiXCR to reprocess the multiplex PCR reads, holding one entry per CDR3 protein. In the table there are about 760,000 distinct CDR3 sequences, roughly a third of which are singletons. The data derive from a study of T cells in Graves' hyperthyroidism and ophthalmopathy. Germline V gene data show CDR1 as SGHTA and CDR2 as FQGNSA. Trimming removed 8 bases from V and 7 bases from J; junction bases left unmatched: 11. This CDR3 has 15 residues.

The rearrangement joins TRBV7-2 to TRBJ1-4; TRBD1 agrees at 9 bases. Source material: blood. The clonotype was recovered from a woman aged 40 to 50 with Graves' hyperthyroidism. The CDR3 DNA reads as TGTGCCAGCTCACCACGGACAGGGGTGGGTGAAAAACTGTTTTTT. This sequence encodes CASSPRTGVGEKLFF.